Sequencing of this TCR beta chain was carried out in a study of blood T cell repertoires in COVID-19. Repertoires were generated with immunoSEQ multiplex PCR, while TCRdb's copy carries only in-frame clones and drops some. The sample consists of roughly 170,000 clones, around 80% of them appearing once. V dropped 1 base and J dropped 2 bases, with 4 bases sitting between them. The CDR3 is 13 amino acids. The V gene's germline CDR1 is SGHNT and CDR2 YENEEA. The V gene is TRBV11-3, the J gene TRBJ2-3; D call uncertain. This receptor was identified in a human donor in a cohort sampled during active COVID-19. Sequences were obtained from peripheral blood. The CDR3 loop reads CASSLANTDTQYF. The CDR3 DNA reads TGTGCCAGCAGCTTAGCCAACACAGATACGCAGTATTTT.